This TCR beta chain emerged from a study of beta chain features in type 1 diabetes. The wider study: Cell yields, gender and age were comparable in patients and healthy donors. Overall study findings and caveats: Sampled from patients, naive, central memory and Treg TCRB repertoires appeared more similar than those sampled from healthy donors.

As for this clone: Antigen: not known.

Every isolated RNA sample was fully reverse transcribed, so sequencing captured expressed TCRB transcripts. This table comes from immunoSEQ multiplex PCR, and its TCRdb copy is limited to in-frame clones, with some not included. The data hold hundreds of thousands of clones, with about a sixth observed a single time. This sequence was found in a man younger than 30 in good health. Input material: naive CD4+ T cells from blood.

CDR3 coding DNA: TGTGCCAGTAGTCTGCGGACTAGCTTCAAAGAGACCCAGTACTTC. Translation: CASSLRTSFKETQYF. The rearrangement joins TRBV19 to TRBJ2-5; 8 nucleotides agree with TRBD2. V shed 5 bases and J 3 bases; nucleotides not matched to a gene: 8. CDR3 length equals 15 residues. Per germline, CDR1 LNHDA and CDR2 SQIVND (reference sequence).